Below are 23 T cell receptor beta chains sequenced from a single sample in a study of radiotherapy plus CTLA-4 blockade in lung cancer. Produced via immunoSEQ multiplex PCR; TCRdb's table is partial and in-frame only. The table records approximately 60,000 clones, 60% to 80% of them present only once. The source material was peripheral blood, sampled from a patient treated with radiotherapy plus ipilimumab. All receptors come from a human donor with non-small cell lung cancer who had a complete response to radiotherapy plus ipilimumab.

The rearrangement links TRBV4-1 to TRBJ2-5; either TRBD1 or TRBD2 may fit D (5 bases each). V was shortened by 0 bases and J by 4 bases, with 15 bases between the two germline ends. CDR3 length: 16 amino acids. The germline CDR1 and CDR2 sequences are MGHRA and YSYEKL. Here the CDR3 reads CASSQERGVATETQYF. The CDR3 nucleotides are TGCGCCAGCAGCCAAGAAAGGGGTGTAGCGACAGAGACCCAGTACTTC.

This chain connects TRBV7-2 to TRBJ2-7; D is unclear. CDR3 length: 17 amino acids. Trimming stripped 5 bases from V and 3 bases from J, with 23 bases between. CDR1 is SGHTA and CDR2 is FQGNSA in the germline V gene. CDR3 nucleotides: TGTGCCAGCAGCCCCCAAACCACCGACACTAAATTCTACGAGCAGTACGTC. It specifies CASSPQTTDTKFYEQYV.

The chain employs TRBV5-1 and TRBJ2-3; 7 bases match TRBD2. There are 16 residues in the CDR3. Germline lookup yields CDR1 SGHRS and CDR2 YFSETQ. The trim removed 3 bases at V and 1 base at J, leaving 8 bases unmatched. The CDR3 DNA reads as TGCGCCAGCAGCTCAGGGACTATGTCTGGCACAGATACGCAGTATTTT. It is translated as CASSSGTMSGTDTQYF.

The chain employs TRBV5-4 and TRBJ1-1; TRBD1 might be the D (5 bases). Looked up from germline, CDR1 is SGHNT and CDR2 is YYREEE (reference sequence). The CDR3 runs 17 residues. V shed 4 bases and J shed 0 bases, with 19 bases lying between them. CDR3 protein: CASSIGTDLSMNTEAFF. The CDR3 DNA follows: TGTGCCAGCAGCATAGGGACTGATCTTAGCATGAACACTGAAGCTTTCTTT.

The gene calls are TRBV9 and TRBJ1-4, with 11 bases aligning to TRBD1. The trim removed 3 bases at V and 0 bases at J, leaving 7 bases unmatched. Germline loops: CDR1 SGDLS, CDR2 YYNGEE. The CDR3 has 18 residues. The CDR3 sequence: CASSEGQGVTATNEKLFF. As DNA, the CDR3 is TGTGCCAGCAGCGAGGGACAGGGGGTGACCGCAACTAATGAAAAACTGTTTTTT.

This clone was detected only once. CDR3 sequence (DNA): TGTGCCAGTAGTCGTCGACAGGACTCGTACCAAGAGACCCAGTACTTC. It specifies CASSRRQDSYQETQYF. This chain uses TRBV19 with TRBJ2-5, with a weak D call TRBD1 (6 bases). Germline V lookup: CDR1 LNHDA, CDR2 SQIVND (reference sequence). The CDR3 covers 16 residues. The V end lost 5 bases, the J end lost 0 bases, and 16 bases lay between the germline ends.

This chain uses TRBV30 with TRBJ1-1; D gene unclear. Germline assignment: CDR1 GTSNPN and CDR2 SVGIG (reference sequence). The V and J ends lost 0 bases and 1 base respectively, with 9 bases between them. The length of the CDR3 is 14 residues. CDR3 coding DNA: TGTGCCTGGAGTGTACAAGGCCGGAACACTGAAGCTTTCTTT. Protein sequence: CAWSVQGRNTEAFF.

This chain connects TRBV7-2 to TRBJ2-5, with TRBD1 identical over 9 bases. Germline CDR1 reads SGHTA; CDR2 reads FQGNSA. The junction had 9 bases not matched to a gene; V was cut back by 5 bases and J by 2 bases. CDR3 length equals 16 residues. The CDR3 region has the DNA TGTGCCAGCAGCGGACAGGGGACGGGGAGACAAGAGACCCAGTACTTC. Its translation: CASSGQGTGRQETQYF. Variable domain in full (rest from reference TRBV7-2 and TRBJ2-5): GAGVSQSPSNKVTEKGKDVELRCDPISGHTALYWYRQSLGQGLEFLIYFQGNSAPDKSGLPSDRFSAERTGGSVSTLTIQRTQQEDSAVYLCASSGQGTGRQETQYFGPGTRLLVL.

V gene TRBV2 combines with J gene TRBJ1-2; no reliable D call. The CDR3 has 14 amino acids. Looked up from germline, CDR1 is SNHLY and CDR2 is FYNNEI. Deletions cut 4 bases from V and 2 bases from J, with 11 bases between. The CDR3 spells CASSVGRLNYGYTF. The DNA of the CDR3 is TGTGCCAGCAGTGTCGGACGGCTGAACTATGGCTACACCTTC.

The chain uses TRBV11-3 and TRBJ2-5; 13 bases fit TRBD2. V lost 4 bases and J lost 9; bases outside the gene matches: 8. From germline, CDR1 is SGHNT and CDR2 YENEEA. The CDR3 length is 15 residues. The CDR3 loop reads CASSSGTSGNPAQYF. Here the CDR3 DNA reads TGTGCCAGCAGCTCTGGGACTAGCGGGAACCCGGCCCAGTACTTC.

The genes are TRBV7-2 and TRBJ2-5; 8 bases line up with TRBD1. The V segment lost 5 bases and the J segment 1 base; nucleotides outside the gene matches: 9. CDR1 SGHTA and CDR2 FQGNSA come from the germline V gene. This CDR3 is 16 amino acids long. Here the CDR3 DNA reads TGTGCCAGCAGCCGCCGACCCGACAGGGGCCAAGAGACCCAGTACTTC. This gives the protein CASSRRPDRGQETQYF.

The gene calls are TRBV18 and TRBJ1-1; TRBD1 is a possible D gene (5 bases). Looked up from germline, CDR1 is KGHSH and CDR2 is LQKENI. V was pared by 0 bases and J by 4 bases, with 9 bases between. The CDR3 runs 14 residues. The CDR3 coding sequence is TGTGCCAGCTCACCACCGTCGGGGGGCACTGAAGCTTTCTTT. Amino acid sequence: CASSPPSGGTEAFF.

J is TRBJ1-5 and V is TRBV28; D gene ambiguous. The CDR3 contains 14 residues. Germline V gene data show CDR1 as MDHEN and CDR2 as SYDVKM. Trimming shortened V by 3 bases and J by 4 bases, and 10 bases separated the two germline ends. Here the CDR3 reads CASSLGGYNQPQHF. As DNA, the CDR3 is TGTGCCAGCAGTTTGGGAGGGTATAATCAGCCCCAGCATTTT.

The V gene is TRBV10-3, the J gene TRBJ2-7, with D perhaps matching TRBD1 or TRBD2 (5 bases each). Germline CDR1 is ENHRY and CDR2 is SYGVKD. The CDR3 spans 16 residues. Trimming left V 0 bases short and J 4 bases short, with 16 bases between. CDR3 loop: CAISESRGSFYYEQYF. CDR3 in DNA: TGTGCCATCAGTGAGTCCCGGGGCTCCTTTTATTACGAGCAGTACTTC.

The gene calls are TRBV7-8 and TRBJ2-2; D is tentatively TRBD1 or TRBD2 (5 bases each). Germline V gene lookup returns CDR1 SGHVS and CDR2 FQNEAQ. The CDR3 is made up of 19 amino acids. Trimming removed 5 bases from V and 4 bases from J, with 26 bases in between. CDR3 amino acids: CASSEQPGRAGLFTGELFF. The DNA for the CDR3 is TGTGCCAGCAGCGAACAACCGGGACGCGCAGGCCTCTTCACCGGGGAGCTGTTTTTT.

V and J are TRBV6-5 and TRBJ2-7; D ambiguous. CDR3 size: 12 residues. CDR1 is MNHEY, CDR2 SVGAGI, per germline. Trimming stripped 0 bases from V and 7 bases from J, with 7 bases between. CDR3 coding DNA: TGTGCCAGCAGTTACTCGAAAGGGGAGCAGTACTTC. It codes for CASSYSKGEQYF.

This chain uses TRBV30 with TRBJ1-5; no clear D. The CDR3 has 14 amino acids. Trimming cost V 2 bases and J 2 bases, with 10 bases left between them. Per the germline V gene, CDR1 is GTSNPN and CDR2 is SVGIG (reference sequence). The CDR3 is CAWSIYMGNQPQHF. CDR3 sequence (DNA): TGTGCCTGGAGTATTTACATGGGCAATCAGCCCCAGCATTTT.

V gene TRBV2 combines with J gene TRBJ2-7; D is unclear. CDR1 SNHLY and CDR2 FYNNEI come from the germline V gene. Trimming left V 6 bases short and J 2 bases short, with 11 bases between. This CDR3 contains 13 residues. Written as DNA, the CDR3 is TGTGCCAGCAGCGTGACGGTGGCCTACGAGCAGTACGTC. Amino acids: CASSVTVAYEQYV.

This clone was seen more than once but under ten times. The chain is built from TRBV10-3 and TRBJ1-3; the D is unclear. Germline V gives CDR1 ENHRY, CDR2 SYGVKD. This CDR3 has 10 amino acids. V lost 6 bases and J lost 8, with 5 bases in between. DNA for the CDR3: TGTGCCATCAGGAGTGACACCATATATTTT. It translates to CAIRSDTIYF.

This chain uses TRBV15 with TRBJ1-2, with D tentatively TRBD1 (5 bases). This CDR3 spans 16 amino acids. Looked up from germline, CDR1 is LNHNV and CDR2 is YYDKDF (reference sequence). Trimming stripped 0 bases from V and 0 bases from J, with 11 bases between. Here the CDR3 DNA reads TGTGCCACCAGCAGAGACAGGGTATTTGCTAACTATGGCTACACCTTC. Translation gives CATSRDRVFANYGYTF.

This clone was seen more than once but under ten times. This chain connects TRBV5-1 to TRBJ1-2; tentatively, D is TRBD1 (5 bases). This CDR3 has 15 amino acids. V was trimmed by 2 bases and J by 2 bases, leaving 13 bases between them. Germline V gene lookup returns CDR1 SGHRS and CDR2 YFSETQ. The CDR3 nucleotides are TGCGCCAGCAGCTTACAAGGGACGGGGAACTATGGCTACACCTTC. Translated, it gives CASSLQGTGNYGYTF. The variable domain in full, completed from reference TRBV5-1 and TRBJ1-2, reads KAGVTQTPRYLIKTRGQQVTLSCSPISGHRSVSWYQQTPGQGLQFLFEYFSETQRNKGNFPGRFSGRQFSNSRSEMNVSTLELGDSALYLCASSLQGTGNYGYTFGSGTRLTVV.

The CDR3 DNA reads TGTGCCAGCAGATCGGGACTAGCGGGGGAGACCCAGTACTTC. Its protein is CASRSGLAGETQYF. The chain recombines TRBV7-2 with TRBJ2-5; 13 bases are a match to TRBD2. CDR3 size: 14 residues. The J segment lost 5 bases and the V segment lost 6 bases, leaving 3 bases of the junction unmatched. From germline, CDR1 is SGHTA and CDR2 FQGNSA.

The CDR3 DNA sequence: TGTGCCAGTACCGCAAGAAAACAGGGAGGGGAAAAACTGTTTTTT. As protein: CASTARKQGGEKLFF. The rearrangement uses TRBV19 and TRBJ1-4, with D maybe TRBD1 (6 bases). CDR1 and CDR2 (germline): LNHDA, SQIVND (reference sequence). The CDR3 sequence is 15 residues long. The germline V and J ends were trimmed by 7 bases and 8 bases, with 20 bases remaining between them.